This passage covers 14 T cell receptor beta chains from one sample sequenced in a study of spatial heterogeneity in lung cancer. Study results and limitations: For expanded intratumoral alpha and beta TCRs, counts tracked tumor mutation counts.

Sample time point: sample taken at primary tumor resection. TCRdb re-called the 5' RACE reads through MiXCR, storing one row per CDR3 protein. The table records fewer than 15,000 distinct CDR3 sequences, over 5.5% of them present only once. These receptors have no known antigen. The sample here was lung tumor tissue, taken at surgery. These receptors originate from a female donor with early-stage non-small cell lung cancer.

There are many counts of this clonotype. The chain is built from TRBV12-3 or TRBV12-4 and TRBJ1-5; a weak D match, TRBD1 (6 bases). V was clipped by 6 bases and J by 9 bases, with 18 bases between them. The length of the CDR3 is 14 residues. In nucleotides, the CDR3 is TGTGCCAGCAGCTTCGTAGGAGGGGGTCGGCCCCAGCATTTT. It codes for CASSFVGGGRPQHF.

This clonotype was observed many times. The CDR3 is CASSLNRNTEAFF. CDR3 coding DNA: TGTGCCAGCAGTTTAAATAGGAACACTGAAGCTTTCTTT. The chain carries TRBV27 and TRBJ1-1, with D hard to call. V was pared by 2 bases and J by 1 base, with 5 bases between. Germline loops: CDR1 MNHEY, CDR2 SMNVEV (reference sequence). The CDR3 has 13 residues.

This clonotype was seen at least ten times. The chain recombines TRBV30 with TRBJ1-1; D is undetermined. CDR3 length: 12 residues. The V and J ends lost 7 bases and 4 bases respectively, with 13 bases between them. CDR1 is GTSNPN and CDR2 is SVGIG in the germline V gene (reference sequence). This CDR3 is CALVPRTTEAFF. The DNA for the CDR3 is TGTGCCTTGGTCCCTCGCACCACTGAAGCTTTCTTT.

There are many counts of this clonotype. The chain links TRBV29-1 to TRBJ2-5, with D maybe TRBD1 (6 bases). The germline V gene encodes CDR1 SQVTM and CDR2 ANQGSEA. Trimming left V 5 bases short and J 0 bases short, with 16 bases between. This CDR3 region has 15 residues. CDR3 amino acids: CSVWPDRGYQETQYF. Written as DNA, the CDR3 is TGCAGCGTTTGGCCGGACAGAGGGTACCAAGAGACCCAGTACTTC.

V and J are TRBV30 and TRBJ1-1; D is unresolved. The V gene's germline CDR1 is GTSNPN and CDR2 SVGIG (reference sequence). V was pared by 0 bases and J by 8 bases, with 13 bases between. The CDR3 has 13 residues. CDR3 bases: TGTGCCTGGAGTGTGGGCAGCAAGGCCGAAGCTTTCTTT. Encoded protein: CAWSVGSKAEAFF.

This clonotype is labeled as medium-sized (0.01 to 0.1%). The CDR3 bases are TGCGCCAGCAGTTCCTGGCCTGAGGAGACCCAGTACTTC. Translation gives CASSSWPEETQYF. The chain carries TRBV5-1 and TRBJ2-5; D gene uncertain. Deletions cut 5 bases from V and 5 bases from J, with 13 bases between. CDR3 length: 13 amino acids. The germline V gene has CDR1 SGHRS and CDR2 YFSETQ.

This clonotype is labeled medium-sized. The gene calls are TRBV29-1 and TRBJ1-2; D gene uncertain. This CDR3 is 15 amino acids long. Trimming pared 5 bases from V and 0 bases from J, leaving 16 bases between. Germline assignment: CDR1 SQVTM and CDR2 ANQGSEA. DNA for the CDR3: TGCAGCGTTTGGGAACGACATGGAGCTAACTATGGCTACACCTTC. Its translation: CSVWERHGANYGYTF.

This clonotype has a count of ten or more. V usage is TRBV18 and J usage is TRBJ2-7; 7 nucleotides align to TRBD1. CDR3 length equals 14 residues. J lost 7 bases, V lost 3 bases, and 9 bases had no gene match. CDR1 KGHSH and CDR2 LQKENI come from the germline V gene. CDR3 bases: TGTGCCAGCTCACCCTCGACCACAGGGGAAGAGCAGTACTTC. This sequence encodes CASSPSTTGEEQYF.

This clonotype has at least ten counts. This CDR3 is CASSPGGGLTDTQYF. DNA for the CDR3: TGTGCCAGCTCTCCCGGCGGGGGGCTCACAGATACGCAGTATTTT. The chain joins TRBV18 to TRBJ2-3; 8 nucleotides align to TRBD2. J gave up 2 bases and V 6 bases, and 7 bases lay outside the gene matches. CDR1 KGHSH and CDR2 LQKENI come from the germline V gene. This CDR3 has 15 amino acids. Complete variable domain (other parts from reference TRBV18 and TRBJ2-3): NAGVMQNPRHLVRRRGQEARLRCSPMKGHSHVYWYRQLPEEGLKFMVYLQKENIIDESGMPKERFSAEFPKEGPSILRIQQVVRGDSAAYFCASSPGGGLTDTQYFGPGTRLTVL.

This clonotype was counted a few times. V is TRBV12-3 or TRBV12-4 and J is TRBJ2-5, with D possibly being TRBD1 or TRBD2 (5 bases each). The length of the CDR3 is 14 residues. V was clipped by 3 bases and J by 0 bases, with 8 bases between them. The CDR3 loop is CASSFLGHQETQYF. The DNA for the CDR3 is TGTGCCAGCAGTTTCTTGGGACACCAAGAGACCCAGTACTTC.

In its sample, this clonotype was seen many times. This chain uses TRBV24-1 with TRBJ1-5, with 11 nucleotides matching TRBD1. Germline V gene data show CDR1 as KGHDR and CDR2 as SFDVKD. The CDR3 has 16 residues. The V and J ends lost 4 bases and 6 bases, in that order; junction bases with no gene match: 7. The CDR3 protein is CATSESRDRGGQPQHF. The CDR3 region has the DNA TGTGCCACCAGTGAATCCCGGGACAGGGGGGGTCAGCCCCAGCATTTT.

This clonotype was seen repeatedly, ten times or more. V gene TRBV27 combines with J gene TRBJ2-2; TRBD1 might be the D (6 bases). CDR1 and CDR2 from the germline V gene are MNHEY and SMNVEV (reference sequence). The CDR3 contains 14 residues. V dropped 8 bases and J dropped 0 bases, with 10 bases sitting between them. The CDR3 DNA reads as TGTGCCAGCCGACGGGACACGAACACCGGGGAGCTGTTTTTT. This gives the protein CASRRDTNTGELFF.

This clonotype was observed many times. The V and J genes are TRBV20-1 and TRBJ1-6, with D perhaps matching TRBD1 (5 bases). V lost 2 bases, J lost 1 base, and 9 bases lay in between. The length of the CDR3 is 15 residues. The germline gives CDR1 DFQATT, CDR2 SNEGSKA (reference sequence). The CDR3 here is CSARRDRSYNSPLHF. DNA for the CDR3: TGCAGTGCTAGAAGGGACCGGTCCTATAATTCACCCCTCCACTTT.

There are many counts of this clonotype. This rearrangement joins TRBV29-1 to TRBJ1-3; 7 nucleotides agree with TRBD1. Unmatched junction bases numbered 4, after V lost 7 bases and J lost 4 bases. The germline CDR1 and CDR2 sequences are SQVTM and ANQGSEA. This CDR3 region has 12 residues. The CDR3, as DNA: TGCAGCGCCTGGACAGGAGGAAACACCATATATTTT. Its translation is CSAWTGGNTIYF.